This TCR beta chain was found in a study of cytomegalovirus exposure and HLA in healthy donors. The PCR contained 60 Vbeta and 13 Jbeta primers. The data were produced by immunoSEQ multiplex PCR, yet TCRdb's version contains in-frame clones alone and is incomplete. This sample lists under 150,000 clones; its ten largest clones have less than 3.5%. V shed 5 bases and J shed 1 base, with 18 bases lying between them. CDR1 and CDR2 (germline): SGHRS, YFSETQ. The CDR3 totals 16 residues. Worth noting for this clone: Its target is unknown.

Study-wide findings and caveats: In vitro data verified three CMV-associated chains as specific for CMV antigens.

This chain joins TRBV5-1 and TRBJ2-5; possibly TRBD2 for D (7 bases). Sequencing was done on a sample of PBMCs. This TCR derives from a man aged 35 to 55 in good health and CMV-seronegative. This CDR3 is CASRPGGALPQETQYF. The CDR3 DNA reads TGCGCCAGCAGGCCGGGGGGCGCCTTACCCCAAGAGACCCAGTACTTC.